This note documents a single T cell receptor beta chain sequence. The study sampled blood at baseline, cycle 4 day 1, and cycle 7 day 1. This sample stems from a study of OX40 agonist ivuxolimab in advanced cancers. Across the whole study: Ivuxolimab, an agonist antibody against OX40 (CD134), was given to patients. In this trial design, patients received ivuxolimab intravenously at 0.01 to 10 mg/kg every 2 weeks.

The method was immunoSEQ multiplex PCR; TCRdb's version includes in-frame clones alone and lacks a portion of them. The sample gives about 89,000 clones, roughly 93% of which show up once; around 0.71% is in the top ten. This TCR was recovered from an adult with an advanced solid tumor such as melanoma, head and neck, liver or kidney cancer. This material consisted of CD4+ or CD8+ T cells sorted from blood, taken in a trial of the OX40 agonist ivuxolimab.

The CDR3 DNA sequence: TGTGCCAGTAGAACGACTAAGGGTGAGCAGTTCTTC. This translates into CASRTTKGEQFF. This chain uses TRBV19 with TRBJ2-1; perhaps TRBD2 as D (5 bases). This CDR3 is 12 amino acids long. Per germline, CDR1 LNHDA and CDR2 SQIVND (reference sequence). V lost 6 bases, J lost 9 bases, and 12 bases lay in between.